This record looks at one T cell receptor beta chain sequence and its context. This record comes from a study of cytomegalovirus exposure and HLA in healthy donors. Germline V gives CDR1 MDHEN, CDR2 SYDVKM. The CDR3 is made up of 16 amino acids. Unmatched junction bases numbered 7, after V lost 4 bases and J lost 4 bases. 60 Vbeta and 13 Jbeta primers were used in PCR. The protocol was immunoSEQ multiplex PCR, while the TCRdb copy is restricted to in-frame clones and leaves out a portion. Of 150,000 to 200,000 clones listed, approximately 80% were seen once; the top ten hold about 3.4%. Sequenced sample: PBMCs. The clonotype comes from a male donor in good health and CMV-seronegative. This rearrangement joins TRBV28 to TRBJ1-2, with 12 bases identical to TRBD1. The CDR3 loop is CASSSPGTGGSYGYTF. The CDR3 nucleotides read TGTGCCAGCAGTTCCCCGGGGACAGGGGGCTCCTATGGCTACACCTTC.